This T cell receptor (beta chain) was sequenced in a study of PD-L1 blockade in urothelial cancer. About the research overall: Male sex and bladder-origin urothelial cancer characterized twenty-five of the 29 patients. General study findings and limits: Prediction of better survival came from below-median pretreatment blood TCR clonality.

V lost 1 base and J lost 2, with 12 bases in between. This CDR3 is built from 15 residues. CDR1 and CDR2 (germline): SGHRS, YFSETQ. This clone was counted once. What it binds is unknown. PCRs were each spiked with synthetic TCR analog templates. Repertoires were generated with immunoSEQ multiplex PCR, while TCRdb's copy carries only in-frame clones and drops some. The sample has about 45,000 clones, nearly 90% seen once. Time point indicated: pretreatment peripheral blood. Here the sequenced sample was PBMCs, taken around atezolizumab (anti-PD-L1) treatment. The source of this sequence is a donor over 35 with urothelial cancer. This chain uses TRBV5-1 with TRBJ2-5; possible D gene TRBD2, 6 bases. CDR3 sequence reads: CASSLSLATQETQYF. In DNA, the CDR3 is TGCGCCAGCAGCTTGTCGCTAGCGACACAAGAGACCCAGTACTTC.